This T cell receptor (beta chain) was found in a study of graft-versus-host responses after intestinal transplantation. Background on the study: Anti-thymocyte globulin was used for induction in all recipients, who then took tacrolimus and steroids for about 3 years.

The table came from immunoSEQ multiplex PCR; TCRdb's copy has only in-frame clones and leaves some out. The repertoire has 40,000 to 60,000 clones, about 88% of them found once; the top ten carry over 0.4%. As regards this clone: Its specificity is not known.

Germline loops: CDR1 SGHRS, CDR2 YFSETQ. V lost 7 bases, J lost 2 bases, and 6 bases stayed unmatched. The CDR3 is made up of 13 amino acids. The rearrangement joins TRBV5-1 to TRBJ2-7; 7 bases agree with TRBD2. The sequenced sample was unstimulated CD4+ T cells sorted from spleen or lymph node cells, obtained before transplant. The source is a human donor who was the organ donor for an intestinal transplant. The CDR3 DNA reads as TGCGCCAGCGGACCGGGGGGACCCTACGAGCAGTACTTC. Translation: CASGPGGPYEQYF. Looking up the rest from reference TRBV5-1 and TRBJ2-7 gives the full variable domain: KAGVTQTPRYLIKTRGQQVTLSCSPISGHRSVSWYQQTPGQGLQFLFEYFSETQRNKGNFPGRFSGRQFSNSRSEMNVSTLELGDSALYLCASGPGGPYEQYFGPGTRLTVT.